Listed below are T cell receptor beta chains from one sample, sequenced in a study of T cells in Graves' hyperthyroidism and ophthalmopathy. TCRdb re-derived calls from the multiplex PCR reads in MiXCR, one entry per CDR3 protein. The data contain 34,000 or so distinct CDR3 sequences, around 52% of them seen just once; the ten biggest clones take up more than 25%. Sequencing was carried out using blood. The source of these receptors is a woman aged 35 to 49 with Graves' ophthalmopathy. Each CDR3 is given with its conserved first and last residue. A D gene is named only where the DNA matches it firmly. Clone size is not always given. Where it is, it says once, few, many or a class for expanded clones.

TRBJ1-1 | - | TRBV20-1 | - | CSARVGVGGTEAFF | TGCAGTGCTAGAGTTGGTGTTGGGGGCACTGAAGCTTTCTTT
TRBJ1-3 | once | TRBV5-1 | TRBD1 | CASSLQGDGNTIYF | TGCGCCAGCAGCTTGCAGGGGGATGGAAACACCATATATTTT
TRBJ1-1 | many | TRBV6-1 | - | CASSERSQLEAFF | TGTGCCAGCAGTGAAAGGAGTCAGCTAGAAGCTTTCTTT
TRBJ2-7 | many | TRBV6-6 | - | CASSVGPFGEQYF | TGTGCCAGCAGTGTGGGACCGTTTGGAGAGCAGTACTTC
TRBJ2-1 | - | TRBV6-1 | - | CASRTPTSWDTQFF | TGTGCCAGCAGGACTCCGACTAGTTGGGATACGCAGTTCTTC
TRBJ1-1 | - | TRBV10-3 | - | CAISELMNTEAFF | TGTGCCATCAGTGAACTTATGAACACTGAAGCTTTCTTT
TRBJ2-5 | - | TRBV10-1 | TRBD1 | CASSLGTGGETQYF | TGCGCCAGCAGTCTTGGGACAGGGGGTGAGACCCAGTACTTC
TRBJ1-3 | medium-sized | TRBV10-2 | TRBD1 | CASSESGGQANTIYF | TGCGCCAGCAGTGAGTCAGGAGGACAGGCAAACACCATATATTTT
TRBJ2-2 | medium-sized | TRBV29-1 | TRBD2 | CSAAGTSGYTGELFF | TGCAGCGCCGCAGGGACTAGCGGATACACCGGGGAGCTGTTTTTT
TRBJ1-5 | - | TRBV5-1 | TRBD1 | CASSCTGGRDQPQHF | TGCGCCAGCAGCTGCACAGGGGGGCGGGATCAGCCCCAGCATTTT
TRBJ2-5 | - | TRBV4-2 | TRBD1 | CASSQGQGSQPQYF | TGTGCCAGCAGCCAAGGACAGGGTAGTCAGCCCCAGTACTTC
TRBJ1-2 | many | TRBV19 | - | CASSINRQGTDYTF | TGTGCCAGTAGTATTAATCGGCAGGGAACTGACTACACCTTC
TRBJ2-1 | - | TRBV12-3/TRBV12-4 | TRBD1 | CASSNRGGHNGRFF | TGTGCCAGCAGCAACAGGGGTGGCCACAATGGGCGGTTCTTC
TRBJ1-5 | few | TRBV9 | - | CASSGQKVQETQHF | TGTGCCAGCAGCGGTCAAAAGGTTCAAGAGACCCAGCATTTT
TRBJ2-7 | - | TRBV20-1 | - | CSEARSYEQYF | TGCAGTGAAGCGCGCAGCTACGAGCAGTACTTC
TRBJ2-5 | - | TRBV13 | TRBD1 | CASSRGQGGTQYF | TGTGCCAGCAGTCGGGGACAGGGGGGGACCCAGTACTTC
TRBJ2-6 | many | TRBV6-1 | - | CASGGRSGANVLTF | TGTGCCAGCGGGGGGCGGTCTGGGGCCAACGTCCTGACTTTC
TRBJ2-7 | many | TRBV3-1 | - | CASSRGLYEQYF | TGTGCCAGCAGCCGGGGCCTCTACGAGCAGTACTTC
TRBJ2-7 | - | TRBV9 | TRBD1 | CASSGTGSHEQYF | TGTGCCAGCAGCGGGACAGGGTCGCACGAGCAGTACTTC
TRBJ2-7 | few | TRBV29-1 | - | CSVVAGSSYEQYF | TGCAGCGTTGTGGCAGGGAGCTCCTACGAGCAGTACTTC
TRBJ1-4 | - | TRBV5-1 | - | CASSSYHGSSEKLFF | TGCGCCAGCAGCTCGTACCACGGGAGTAGTGAAAAACTGTTTTTT
TRBJ1-3 | once | TRBV7-3 | - | CASSLRPKAGDNDTIYF | TGTGCCAGCAGCCTTCGGCCGAAAGCGGGGGACAATGACACCATATATTTT
TRBJ2-7 | few | TRBV7-7 | - | CASNPCSYEQYF | TGTGCTAGCAACCCGTGCTCCTACGAGCAGTACTTC
TRBJ2-5 | - | TRBV10-3 | - | CAISGVEETQYF | TGTGCCATCAGTGGGGTAGAAGAGACCCAGTACTTC
TRBJ2-3 | - | TRBV10-3 | - | CAIAGRWPDTQYF | TGTGCCATCGCGGGTCGCTGGCCAGATACGCAGTATTTT
TRBJ2-1 | - | TRBV20-1 | - | CSARRPGETDEQFF | TGCAGTGCTCGCCGGCCGGGAGAGACTGATGAGCAGTTCTTC
TRBJ1-3 | many | TRBV5-6 | - | CASSLDTSGNTIYF | TGTGCCAGCAGCTTGGACACCTCTGGAAACACCATATATTTT
TRBJ2-1 | many | TRBV9 | - | CASSVGAGTYNEQFF | TGTGCCAGCAGCGTAGGGGCGGGAACCTACAATGAGCAGTTCTTC
TRBJ2-7 | many | TRBV27 | - | CASSVGGGRFEQYF | TGTGCCAGCAGCGTGGGAGGAGGGAGGTTCGAGCAGTACTTC
TRBJ2-3 | - | TRBV7-3 | TRBD2 | CASSPGLAGGPADTQYF | TGTGCCAGCAGCCCGGGACTAGCGGGGGGGCCAGCTGATACGCAGTATTTT
TRBJ1-1 | - | TRBV20-1 | TRBD1 | CSASIASGTGGRTEAFF | TGCAGTGCTAGTATTGCTAGCGGGACAGGGGGGAGGACTGAAGCTTTCTTT
TRBJ2-7 | many | TRBV9 | - | CASSGTGGVYEQYF | TGTGCCAGCAGCGGAACAGGGGGGGTCTACGAGCAGTACTTC
TRBJ2-1 | many | TRBV20-1 | TRBD2 | CSARDPSSGMVYNEQFF | TGCAGTGCTAGAGATCCATCTAGCGGGATGGTATACAATGAGCAGTTCTTC
TRBJ1-5 | many | TRBV6-2/TRBV6-3 | - | CASSYTPGTRDNQPQHF | TGTGCCAGCAGTTACACCCCCGGGACAAGAGACAATCAGCCCCAGCATTTT
TRBJ2-1 | - | TRBV7-3 | TRBD2 | CASSSSQASGSYNEQFF | TGTGCCAGCAGCTCTAGCCAAGCTAGCGGCTCCTACAATGAGCAGTTCTTC
TRBJ2-5 | - | TRBV5-5 | - | CASSETGQETQYF | TGTGCCAGCAGCGAGACGGGACAAGAGACCCAGTACTTC
TRBJ1-1 | many | TRBV7-3 | TRBD1 | CASSTRQGATEAFF | TGTGCCAGCAGCACCCGACAGGGAGCAACTGAAGCTTTCTTT
TRBJ1-6 | - | TRBV10-2 | - | CASSGSGAGSPLHF | TGCGCCAGCAGTGGCTCAGGGGCCGGGTCACCCCTCCACTTT
TRBJ1-1 | - | TRBV10-2 | - | CASSERNTEAFF | TGCGCCAGCAGTGAAAGGAACACTGAAGCTTTCTTT
TRBJ2-3 | many | TRBV6-4 | - | CASSSGSTDTQYF | TGTGCCAGCAGTAGCGGGAGCACAGATACGCAGTATTTT
TRBJ2-7 | many | TRBV5-4 | - | CASSATSTSYEQYF | TGTGCCAGCAGCGCGACTAGTACGTCCTACGAGCAGTACTTC
TRBJ1-5 | - | TRBV2 | - | CASSEGEYIPQETQHF | TGTGCCAGCAGTGAAGGGGAGTATATTCCGCAAGAGACCCAGCATTTT
TRBJ2-7 | many | TRBV4-2 | - | CASSQGRQNYEQYF | TGTGCCAGCAGCCAAGGACGGCAGAACTACGAGCAGTACTTC
TRBJ2-1 | - | TRBV7-9 | - | CASRPDRRTGELFF | TGTGCCAGCAGACCAGACAGACGCACCGGGGAGCTGTTCTTC
TRBJ2-5 | once | TRBV18 | - | CASSTQGGAETQYF | TGTGCCAGCTCAACACAGGGGGGGGCGGAGACCCAGTACTTC
TRBJ2-7 | - | TRBV7-3 | - | CASRPGLGYEQYF | TGTGCCAGCAGGCCGGGACTGGGCTACGAGCAGTACTTC
TRBJ1-1 | many | TRBV5-1 | - | CASSLQGGTEAFF | TGCGCCAGCAGCTTACAGGGAGGAACTGAAGCTTTCTTT
TRBJ1-1 | - | TRBV10-3 | TRBD1 | CAISERSGGAMNTEAFF | TGTGCCATCAGTGAGAGATCAGGGGGCGCGATGAACACTGAAGCTTTCTTT
TRBJ2-6 | many | TRBV11-2 | - | CASSFTVSGANVLTF | TGTGCCAGCAGCTTTACGGTCTCTGGGGCCAACGTCCTGACTTTC
TRBJ2-1 | - | TRBV20-1 | TRBD1 | CSARDRTGTPYNEQFF | TGCAGTGCTAGAGATCGGACAGGTACCCCCTACAATGAGCAGTTCTTC
TRBJ1-1 | many | TRBV25-1 | - | CASSEFGPSNTEAFF | TGTGCCAGCAGTGAATTTGGACCCTCGAACACTGAAGCTTTCTTT
TRBJ2-5 | - | TRBV7-4 | - | CASSLAGGPGETQYF | TGTGCCAGCAGCTTAGCGGGGGGGCCGGGAGAGACCCAGTACTTC
TRBJ1-5 | - | TRBV20-1 | - | CSARDGLAVQETQHF | TGCAGTGCTAGAGATGGACTAGCGGTACAAGAGACCCAGCATTTT
TRBJ2-3 | - | TRBV6-1 | TRBD1 | CASRNGTAGTDTQYF | TGTGCCAGCAGGAATGGGACAGCGGGCACAGATACGCAGTATTTT
TRBJ2-2 | many | TRBV7-6 | TRBD2 | CASSLASSGRNTGELFF | TGTGCCAGCAGCTTAGCGTCTAGCGGGAGAAACACCGGGGAGCTGTTTTTT
TRBJ2-7 | - | TRBV5-8 | - | CASSNDRTYEQYF | TGCGCCAGCAGCAACGACCGCACCTACGAGCAGTACTTC
TRBJ2-7 | many | TRBV5-5 | TRBD1 | CASSPRQGPNFEQYF | TGTGCCAGCAGCCCTAGACAGGGGCCCAATTTCGAGCAGTACTTC